Described below is a single T cell receptor (beta chain) sequence and its context. The table came from immunoSEQ multiplex PCR; TCRdb's copy has only in-frame clones and leaves some out. The data show 200,000 to 300,000 clones, with about 87% seen just once and about 5.2% held by the top ten. This sample is part of a study of blood T cell repertoires in COVID-19. At the level of the study: There were acute and convalescent COVID-19 samples, and they came from the United States, Italy and Spain. The analysed material was cDNA or gDNA that came from T cells, B-cell-depleted T cells, or PBMCs.

The Seattle patients, enrolled during active infection, were followed longitudinally. The receptor's source is a woman aged 55-70 years with COVID-19, enrolled during active disease. The material sequenced was peripheral blood.

The CDR3 sequence: CASSKAFRDSPEKLFF. DNA for the CDR3: TGTGCCAGCAGCAAAGCGTTCCGGGACAGCCCTGAAAAACTGTTTTTT. This rearrangement joins TRBV21-1 to TRBJ1-4; the D call in the table, TRBD1, was not verified against the DNA. TRBV21-1 constitutes a pseudogene. The length of the CDR3 is 16 residues.